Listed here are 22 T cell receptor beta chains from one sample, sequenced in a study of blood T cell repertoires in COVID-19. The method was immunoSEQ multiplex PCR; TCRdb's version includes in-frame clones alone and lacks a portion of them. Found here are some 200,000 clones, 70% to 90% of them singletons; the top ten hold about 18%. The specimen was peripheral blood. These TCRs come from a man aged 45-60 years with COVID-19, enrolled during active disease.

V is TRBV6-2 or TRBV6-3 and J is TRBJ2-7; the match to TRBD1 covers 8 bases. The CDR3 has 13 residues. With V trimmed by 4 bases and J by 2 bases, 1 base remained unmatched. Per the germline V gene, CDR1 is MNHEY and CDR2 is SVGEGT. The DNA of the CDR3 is TGTGCCAGCAGTTGGACAGGGACCTACGAGCAGTACTTC. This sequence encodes CASSWTGTYEQYF.

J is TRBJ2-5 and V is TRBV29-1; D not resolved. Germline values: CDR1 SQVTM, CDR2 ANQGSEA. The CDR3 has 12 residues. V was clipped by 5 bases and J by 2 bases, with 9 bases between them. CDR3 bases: TGCAGCGTTTCGCGGCAGCAAGAGACCCAGTACTTC. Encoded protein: CSVSRQQETQYF.

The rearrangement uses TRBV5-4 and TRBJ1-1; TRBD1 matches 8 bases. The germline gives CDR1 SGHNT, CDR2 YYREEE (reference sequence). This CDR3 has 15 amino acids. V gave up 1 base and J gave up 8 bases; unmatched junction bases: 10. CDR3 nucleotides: TGTGCCAGCAGCTTGACAGGGGGGGGAGTAGAGGAAGCTTTCTTT. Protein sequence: CASSLTGGGVEEAFF.

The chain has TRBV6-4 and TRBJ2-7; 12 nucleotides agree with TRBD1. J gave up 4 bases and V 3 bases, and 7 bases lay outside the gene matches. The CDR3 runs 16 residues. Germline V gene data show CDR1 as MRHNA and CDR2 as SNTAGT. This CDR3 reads CASSEGGTGGQYEQYF. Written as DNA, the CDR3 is TGTGCCAGCAGTGAAGGTGGGACAGGGGGCCAATACGAGCAGTACTTC.

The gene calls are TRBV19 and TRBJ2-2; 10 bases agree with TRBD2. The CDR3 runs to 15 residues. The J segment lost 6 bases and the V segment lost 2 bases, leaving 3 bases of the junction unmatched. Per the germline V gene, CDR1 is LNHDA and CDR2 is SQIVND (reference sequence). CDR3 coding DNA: TGTGCCAGTAGTATAAGGGGGACTAGCGCCGGGGAGCTGTTTTTT. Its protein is CASSIRGTSAGELFF.

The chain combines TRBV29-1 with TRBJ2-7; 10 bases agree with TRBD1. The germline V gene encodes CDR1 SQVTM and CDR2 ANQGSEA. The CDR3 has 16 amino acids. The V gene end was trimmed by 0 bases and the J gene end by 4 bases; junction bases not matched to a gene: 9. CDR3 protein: CSVEDQRPGQGYEQYF. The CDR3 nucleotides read TGCAGCGTTGAAGATCAGAGACCGGGACAGGGGTACGAGCAGTACTTC.

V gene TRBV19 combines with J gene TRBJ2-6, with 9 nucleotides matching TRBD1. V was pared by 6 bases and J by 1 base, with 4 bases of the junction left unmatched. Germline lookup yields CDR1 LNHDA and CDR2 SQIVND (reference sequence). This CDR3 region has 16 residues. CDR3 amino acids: CASSVQGASGANVLTF. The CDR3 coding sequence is TGTGCCAGTAGCGTACAGGGGGCATCTGGGGCCAACGTCCTGACTTTC.

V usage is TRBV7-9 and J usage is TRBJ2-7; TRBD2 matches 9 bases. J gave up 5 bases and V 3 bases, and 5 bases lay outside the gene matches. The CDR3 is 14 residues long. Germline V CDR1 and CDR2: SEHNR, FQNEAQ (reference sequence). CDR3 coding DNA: TGTGCCAGCAGCTTGGCGGGAGGGCCCAACGAGCAGTACTTC. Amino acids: CASSLAGGPNEQYF.

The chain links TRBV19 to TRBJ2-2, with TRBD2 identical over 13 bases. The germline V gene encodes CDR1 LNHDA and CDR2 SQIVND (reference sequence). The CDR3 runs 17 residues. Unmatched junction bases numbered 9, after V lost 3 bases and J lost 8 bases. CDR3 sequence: CASSIGTSGTRRGELFF. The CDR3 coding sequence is TGTGCCAGTAGTATTGGGACTAGCGGGACGCGCAGGGGGGAGCTGTTTTTT. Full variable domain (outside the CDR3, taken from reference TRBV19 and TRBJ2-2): DGGITQSPKYLFRKEGQNVTLSCEQNLNHDAMYWYRQDPGQGLRLIYYSQIVNDFQKGDIAEGYSVSREKKESFPLTVTSAQKNPTAFYLCASSIGTSGTRRGELFFGEGSRLTVL.

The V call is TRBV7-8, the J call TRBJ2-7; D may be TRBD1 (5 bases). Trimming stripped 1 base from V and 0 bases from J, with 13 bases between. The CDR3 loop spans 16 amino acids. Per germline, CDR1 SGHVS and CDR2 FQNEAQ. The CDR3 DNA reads TGTGCCAGCAGCTTAGTCGGCGGCAGGGACTCCTACGAGCAGTACTTC. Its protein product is CASSLVGGRDSYEQYF.

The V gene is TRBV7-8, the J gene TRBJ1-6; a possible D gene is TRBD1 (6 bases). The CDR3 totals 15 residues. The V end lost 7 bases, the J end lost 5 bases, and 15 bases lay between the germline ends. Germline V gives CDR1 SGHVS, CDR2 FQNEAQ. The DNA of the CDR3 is TGTGCCAGCACCCTGACAGGCGTCAATAATTCACCCCTCCACTTT. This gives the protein CASTLTGVNNSPLHF.

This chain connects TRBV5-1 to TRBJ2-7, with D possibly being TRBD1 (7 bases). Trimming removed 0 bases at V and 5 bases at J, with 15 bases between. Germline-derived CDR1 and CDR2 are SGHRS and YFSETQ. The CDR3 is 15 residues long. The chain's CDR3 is CASSLADGGGHEQYF. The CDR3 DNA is TGCGCCAGCAGCTTGGCCGACGGAGGGGGCCACGAGCAGTACTTC.

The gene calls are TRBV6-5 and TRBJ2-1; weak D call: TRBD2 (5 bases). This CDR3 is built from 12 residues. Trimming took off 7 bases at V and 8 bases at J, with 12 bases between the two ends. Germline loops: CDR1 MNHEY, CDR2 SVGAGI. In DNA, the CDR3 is TGTGCCAGCACTTCGCGGGCCCATGAGCAGTTCTTC. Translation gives CASTSRAHEQFF.

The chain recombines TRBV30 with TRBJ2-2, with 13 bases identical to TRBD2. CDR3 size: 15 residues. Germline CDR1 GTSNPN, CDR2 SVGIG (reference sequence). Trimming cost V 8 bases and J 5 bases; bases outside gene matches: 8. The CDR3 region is CALQLAGGLTGELFF. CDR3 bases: TGTGCCCTACAACTAGCGGGAGGGCTTACCGGGGAGCTGTTTTTT.

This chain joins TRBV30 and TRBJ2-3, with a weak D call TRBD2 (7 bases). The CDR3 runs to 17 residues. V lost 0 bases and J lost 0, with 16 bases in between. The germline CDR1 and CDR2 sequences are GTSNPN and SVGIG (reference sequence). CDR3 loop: CAWSVFFRGASTDTQYF. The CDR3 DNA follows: TGTGCCTGGAGTGTTTTTTTCCGGGGGGCTAGCACAGATACGCAGTATTTT.

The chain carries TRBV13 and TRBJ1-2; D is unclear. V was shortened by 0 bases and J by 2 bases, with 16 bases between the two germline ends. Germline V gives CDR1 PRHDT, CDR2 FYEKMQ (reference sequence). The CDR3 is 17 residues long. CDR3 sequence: CASSLGLRLPSNYGYTF. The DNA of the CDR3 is TGTGCCAGCAGCTTAGGCCTCCGCCTACCCTCGAACTATGGCTACACCTTC.

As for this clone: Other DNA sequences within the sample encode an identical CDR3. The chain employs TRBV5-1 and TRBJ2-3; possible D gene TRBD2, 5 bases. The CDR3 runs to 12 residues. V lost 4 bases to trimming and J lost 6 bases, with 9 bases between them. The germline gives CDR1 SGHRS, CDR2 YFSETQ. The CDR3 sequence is CASSLRADTQYF. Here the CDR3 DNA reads TGCGCCAGCAGCCTGAGGGCTGATACGCAGTATTTT.

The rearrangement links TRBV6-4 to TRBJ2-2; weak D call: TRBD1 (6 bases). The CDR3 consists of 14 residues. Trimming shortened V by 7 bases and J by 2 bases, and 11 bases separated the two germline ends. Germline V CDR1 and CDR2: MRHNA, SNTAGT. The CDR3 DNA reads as TGTGCCAGCAAGCAGGACAGCAACACCGGGGAGCTGTTTTTT. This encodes CASKQDSNTGELFF.

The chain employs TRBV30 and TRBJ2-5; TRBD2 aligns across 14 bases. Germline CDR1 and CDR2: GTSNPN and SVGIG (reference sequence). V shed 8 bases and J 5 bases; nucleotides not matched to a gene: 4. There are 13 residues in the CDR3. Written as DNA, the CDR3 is TGTGCCGGGGGACTAGCGGGGGCGGAGACCCAGTACTTC. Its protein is CAGGLAGAETQYF.

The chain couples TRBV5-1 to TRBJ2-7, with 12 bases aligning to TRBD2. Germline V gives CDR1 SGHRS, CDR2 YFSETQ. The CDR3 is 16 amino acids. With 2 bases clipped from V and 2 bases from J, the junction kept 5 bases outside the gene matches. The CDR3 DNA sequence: TGCGCCAGCAGCTTAACTAGCGGGGGGCCCACCTACGAGCAGTACTTC. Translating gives CASSLTSGGPTYEQYF.

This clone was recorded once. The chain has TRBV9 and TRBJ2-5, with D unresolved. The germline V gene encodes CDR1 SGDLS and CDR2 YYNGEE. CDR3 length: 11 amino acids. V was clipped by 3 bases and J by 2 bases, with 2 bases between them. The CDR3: CASSAQETQYF. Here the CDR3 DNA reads TGTGCCAGCAGCGCTCAAGAGACCCAGTACTTC.

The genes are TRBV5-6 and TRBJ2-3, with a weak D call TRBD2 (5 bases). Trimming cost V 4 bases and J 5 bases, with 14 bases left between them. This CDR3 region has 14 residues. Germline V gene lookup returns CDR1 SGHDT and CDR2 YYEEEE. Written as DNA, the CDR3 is TGTGCCAGCAGCGAATCGGGGTTCCAAGATACGCAGTATTTT. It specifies CASSESGFQDTQYF.